Each of the 27 T cell receptor beta chains below was sequenced from the same sample in a study of blood T cell repertoires in COVID-19. Only in-frame clones appear in the TCRdb table, and some are missing; sequencing was by immunoSEQ multiplex PCR. The sample records roughly 14,000 clones, 83% being singletons. Sequences were obtained from peripheral blood. The receptors originated from a woman between 55 and 75 years old with acute or convalescent COVID-19.

The chain combines TRBV1 with TRBJ2-4; the table's TRBD2 call for D was not verified on the DNA. TRBV1 is an annotated pseudogene. This CDR3 has 19 residues. The CDR3 protein is CTSSHPKRGPTKAKNIQYF. In DNA form, the CDR3 reads TGCACCAGCAGCCATCCTAAGCGGGGGCCAACCAAAGCCAAAAACATTCAGTACTTC.

This clone was picked up one time. J is TRBJ1-3 and V is TRBV12-3 or TRBV12-4; D possibly corresponds to TRBD1 (5 bases). The CDR3 is 13 residues long. Trimming removed 5 bases at V and 2 bases at J, with 7 bases between. The CDR3 region has the DNA TGTGCCAGCAGTCGGGGGACTGGAAACACCATATATTTT. Translated, it gives CASSRGTGNTIYF.

The gene calls are TRBV6-2 or TRBV6-3 and TRBJ1-1; D is possibly TRBD1 (5 bases). Germline assignment: CDR1 MNHEY and CDR2 SVGEGT. The CDR3 sequence is 14 residues long. The V gene lost 1 base and the J gene lost 4 bases, with 10 bases spanning the gap. Written as DNA, the CDR3 is TGTGCCAGCAGTTACTTTCAGGGAGGCACTGAAGCTTTCTTT. It specifies CASSYFQGGTEAFF.

This clone showed up just a few times. This chain links TRBV28 with TRBJ2-3; 9 nucleotides match TRBD2. The V gene end was trimmed by 6 bases and the J gene end by 4 bases; junction bases not matched to a gene: 8. There are 15 residues in the CDR3. Germline-derived CDR1 and CDR2 are MDHEN and SYDVKM. CDR3 sequence: CASSELAGVSDTQYF. CDR3 in DNA: TGTGCCAGCAGCGAATTAGCGGGAGTGTCAGATACGCAGTATTTT.

The chain has TRBV7-9 and TRBJ1-1, with unresolved D. Germline V lookup: CDR1 SEHNR, CDR2 FQNEAQ (reference sequence). CDR3 length: 14 residues. Trimming took off 2 bases at V and 2 bases at J, with 9 bases between the two ends. CDR3 nucleotide sequence: TGTGCCAGCAGCTTACTTGGCAGTAACACTGAAGCTTTCTTT. It codes for CASSLLGSNTEAFF.

This clone has just one count. V and J are TRBV27 and TRBJ1-2, with D tentatively TRBD1 (5 bases). CDR1 is MNHEY, CDR2 SMNVEV, per germline (reference sequence). Trimming cost V 9 bases and J 7 bases, with 24 bases left between them. The CDR3 has 15 residues. Here the CDR3 DNA reads TGTGCCAGTACCCCGGGGGTGGGAGGGAACAGTGGCTACACCTTC. Translation gives CASTPGVGGNSGYTF.

The V and J genes are TRBV19 and TRBJ2-3, with a tentative D call TRBD1 (5 bases). This CDR3 spans 12 amino acids. Germline V gives CDR1 LNHDA, CDR2 SQIVND (reference sequence). V was pared by 6 bases and J by 4 bases, with 8 bases between. The CDR3 sequence: CASRRTSDTQYF. In DNA form, the CDR3 reads TGTGCCAGTAGGAGGACATCAGATACGCAGTATTTT.

V is TRBV27 and J is TRBJ2-3; D unresolved. The CDR3 has 13 residues. Looked up from germline, CDR1 is MNHEY and CDR2 is SMNVEV (reference sequence). Trimming took off 2 bases at V and 4 bases at J, with 7 bases between the two ends. CDR3 loop: CASSLKSPDTQYF. The CDR3 DNA follows: TGTGCCAGCAGTTTAAAGAGTCCAGATACGCAGTATTTT.

The chain couples TRBV28 to TRBJ1-2; perhaps TRBD1 as D (5 bases). This CDR3 spans 14 amino acids. The germline gives CDR1 MDHEN, CDR2 SYDVKM. The germline V and J ends were trimmed by 8 bases and 1 base, with 14 bases remaining between them. The CDR3 DNA reads TGTGCCAGCGAGTCTTTAGGGGTTAACTATGGCTACACCTTC. Translation: CASESLGVNYGYTF.

As DNA, the CDR3 is TGTGCCAGCAGCCCGGGACTAGCGGGGAGGTCCTACGAGCAGTACTTC. Its protein is CASSPGLAGRSYEQYF. The genes are TRBV5-5 and TRBJ2-7, with 13 bases that match TRBD2. There are 16 residues in the CDR3. Germline values: CDR1 SGHKS, CDR2 YYEKEE (reference sequence). Trimming took 4 bases from V and 1 from J; bases not matched to a gene: 5.

This chain joins TRBV28 and TRBJ1-2; D remains ambiguous. Germline CDR1 and CDR2: MDHEN and SYDVKM. V was trimmed by 7 bases and J by 4 bases, leaving 13 bases between them. This CDR3 is 13 amino acids long. As DNA, the CDR3 is TGTGCCAGCACCCCCCGGGGTGCCTATGGCTACACCTTC. It specifies CASTPRGAYGYTF.

The V call is TRBV10-2, the J call TRBJ1-5, with a possible D match to TRBD1 (5 bases). This CDR3 region has 15 residues. Germline V gene lookup returns CDR1 WSHSY and CDR2 SAAADI. Trimming took 5 bases from V and 2 from J, leaving 13 bases between them. The CDR3 DNA follows: TGCGCCAGCAGTCCCGCAGGGTGGGGCAATCAGCCCCAGCATTTT. This gives the protein CASSPAGWGNQPQHF.

This clone came up once. The chain links TRBV20-1 to TRBJ1-2; D unclear. The CDR3 consists of 11 residues. Germline V CDR1 and CDR2: DFQATT, SNEGSKA (reference sequence). Trimming stripped 7 bases from V and 2 bases from J, with 8 bases between. The CDR3 spells CSGRGNYGYTF. The CDR3 bases are TGCAGTGGGCGAGGGAACTATGGCTACACCTTC.

The chain links TRBV27 to TRBJ2-1, with 7 positions matching TRBD1. J lost 4 bases, V lost 4 bases, and 16 bases had no gene match. CDR1 and CDR2 (germline): MNHEY, SMNVEV (reference sequence). The CDR3 has 18 amino acids. The CDR3 spells CASSWTEVPTGSYNEQFF. CDR3 bases: TGTGCCAGCAGTTGGACAGAGGTCCCGACAGGGTCGTACAATGAGCAGTTCTTC.

This clone was seen only once. The chain is built from TRBV11-2 and TRBJ1-5; the D is unclear. Germline CDR1 reads SGHAT; CDR2 reads FQNNGV. The CDR3 is made up of 13 amino acids. Between the trimmed V and J ends, which lost 1 base and 9 bases, there was a span of 10 bases. Here the CDR3 reads CASSLALSRPQHF. CDR3 coding DNA: TGTGCCAGCAGCTTAGCTCTGTCGCGGCCCCAGCATTTT.

V usage is TRBV9 and J usage is TRBJ2-5; TRBD2 is a possible D gene (6 bases). CDR3 length: 14 amino acids. Germline loops: CDR1 SGDLS, CDR2 YYNGEE. Trimming pared 6 bases from V and 5 bases from J, leaving 17 bases between. The CDR3 region has the DNA TGTGCCAGCACCAGGGACTCGAGACAGGAGACCCAGTACTTC. Its protein is CASTRDSRQETQYF.

The gene calls are TRBV19 and TRBJ2-3; a possible D gene is TRBD1 (6 bases). Trimming removed 7 bases at V and 2 bases at J, with 16 bases between. The CDR3 covers 15 residues. CDR1 and CDR2 (germline): LNHDA, SQIVND (reference sequence). CDR3 coding DNA: TGTGCCAGTACCCTCTTAGGGGGATCCACAGATACGCAGTATTTT. Translation: CASTLLGGSTDTQYF.

DNA of the CDR3: TGCGCCAGCAGTGACGGACTAGCACCCCAAGAGACCCAGTACTTC. Residues: CASSDGLAPQETQYF. This chain connects TRBV5-1 to TRBJ2-5, with 8 bases matching TRBD2. Looked up from germline, CDR1 is SGHRS and CDR2 is YFSETQ. With V trimmed by 5 bases and J by 1 base, 7 bases remained unmatched. CDR3 size: 15 residues. Using reference TRBV5-1 and TRBJ2-5 for the parts outside the CDR3, the full variable domain is KAGVTQTPRYLIKTRGQQVTLSCSPISGHRSVSWYQQTPGQGLQFLFEYFSETQRNKGNFPGRFSGRQFSNSRSEMNVSTLELGDSALYLCASSDGLAPQETQYFGPGTRLLVL.

The chain combines TRBV24-1 with TRBJ2-7; 8 nucleotides match TRBD1. CDR1 is KGHDR, CDR2 SFDVKD, per germline. V shed 5 bases, J shed 0 bases, and the junction held 8 bases outside the gene matches. The CDR3 has 16 amino acids. CDR3 residues: CATSGSTGDDSYEQYF. CDR3 DNA: TGTGCCACCAGTGGCTCGACAGGGGACGACTCCTACGAGCAGTACTTC.

The chain joins TRBV19 to TRBJ2-4; a weak D match, TRBD1 (6 bases). V lost 11 bases, J lost 9 bases, and 20 bases lay in between. Germline V gene data show CDR1 as LNHDA and CDR2 as SQIVND (reference sequence). The CDR3 is made up of 13 amino acids. CDR3 DNA: TGTGCCTCATCTGCGACAGGAACTTCCATTCAGTACTTC. Translating gives CASSATGTSIQYF.

Note on this clone: The junction does not match germline at one end; this may be a read error. The chain joins TRBV7-2 to TRBJ2-7; D not resolved. CDR1 is SGHTA and CDR2 is FQGNSA in the germline V gene. This CDR3 has 13 residues. In DNA, the CDR3 is TGTGCCAGCAGCTTAGACTACTCCGACGAGCAGTACTTC. Translating it yields CASSLDYSDEQYF.

This rearrangement joins TRBV3-1 (or the pseudogene TRBV3-2) to TRBJ2-5; 10 bases line up with TRBD2. CDR1 and CDR2 from the germline V gene are LGHDT and YNNKEL (reference sequence). This CDR3 is built from 18 residues. Trimming took 3 bases from V and 1 from J; bases not matched to a gene: 11. DNA of the CDR3: TGTGCCAGCAGCCATCCCTTAATAGCGGGGGGCCCCCAAGAGACCCAGTACTTC. It encodes CASSHPLIAGGPQETQYF.

V gene TRBV5-1 combines with J gene TRBJ2-3; D possibly corresponds to TRBD1 (5 bases). The length of the CDR3 is 16 residues. V lost 0 bases and J 1 base, leaving 12 bases between the germline ends. The germline V gene has CDR1 SGHRS and CDR2 YFSETQ. The CDR3 here is CASSLGGSPRTDTQYF. The CDR3, as DNA: TGCGCCAGCAGCTTGGGGGGCTCCCCCCGCACAGATACGCAGTATTTT.

The V gene is TRBV2, the J gene TRBJ1-6; TRBD1 is a possible D gene (5 bases). The germline V gene has CDR1 SNHLY and CDR2 FYNNEI. The CDR3 has 14 residues. V lost 6 bases, J lost 5 bases, and 11 bases lay in between. The CDR3 loop is CASRTQANNSPLHF. The CDR3 bases are TGTGCCAGCAGGACACAGGCGAATAATTCACCCCTCCACTTT.

The chain employs TRBV21-1 and TRBJ1-5; the D call TRBD1 from the table was never checked on the DNA. TRBV21-1 represents a pseudogene. The length of the CDR3 is 17 residues. The CDR3 is CASSKSGRGLNNQPQHF. The DNA for the CDR3 is TGTGCCAGCAGCAAATCCGGCAGGGGGCTCAACAATCAGCCCCAGCATTTT.

This chain uses TRBV2 with TRBJ2-7; 8 bases fit TRBD1. The CDR3 contains 14 residues. Losses at the gene ends were 7 bases for V and 3 bases for J; bases not matched to a gene: 8. Germline V gene lookup returns CDR1 SNHLY and CDR2 FYNNEI. Here the CDR3 DNA reads TGTGCCAGCACCCTGGACAGGGACCACTACGAGCAGTACTTC. Amino acids: CASTLDRDHYEQYF.

This clone occurred a few times. V gene TRBV11-2 combines with J gene TRBJ2-1; a weak D match, TRBD1 (6 bases). Trimming removed 4 bases from V and 10 bases from J, with 14 bases in between. The length of the CDR3 is 13 residues. CDR1 SGHAT and CDR2 FQNNGV come from the germline V gene. The CDR3 reads CASSSKTGREQFF. The CDR3 DNA is TGTGCCAGCAGCTCAAAGACAGGACGCGAGCAGTTCTTC.